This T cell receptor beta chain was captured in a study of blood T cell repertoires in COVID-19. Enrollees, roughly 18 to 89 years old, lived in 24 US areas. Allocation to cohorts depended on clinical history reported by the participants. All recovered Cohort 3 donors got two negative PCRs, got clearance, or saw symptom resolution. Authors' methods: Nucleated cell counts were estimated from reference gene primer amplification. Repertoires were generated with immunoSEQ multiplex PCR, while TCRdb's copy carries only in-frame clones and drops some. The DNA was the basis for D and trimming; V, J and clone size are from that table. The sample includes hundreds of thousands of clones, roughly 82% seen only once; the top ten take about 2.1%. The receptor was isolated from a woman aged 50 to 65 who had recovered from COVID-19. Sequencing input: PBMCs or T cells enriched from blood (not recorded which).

Here the CDR3 reads CASSRVPLYGYTF. CDR3 DNA sequence: TGTGCCAGCAGCAGGGTCCCCCTCTATGGCTACACCTTC. This chain links TRBV12-3 or TRBV12-4 with TRBJ1-2; weak D call: TRBD1 (5 bases). The length of the CDR3 is 13 residues. Trimming took off 6 bases at V and 4 bases at J, with 12 bases between the two ends.